The 27 T cell receptor beta chains listed next were all sequenced from one sample in a study of blood T cell repertoires in COVID-19. Only in-frame clones appear in the TCRdb table, and some are missing; sequencing was by immunoSEQ multiplex PCR. The repertoire has a few hundred thousand clones, about 83% of them found once; the top ten carry 5.5% to 7.5%. The sequenced sample was peripheral blood. These receptor sequences come from a man in his sixties who had recovered from COVID-19.

This clone came up once. Here the CDR3 reads CASSLRQRTWETQYF. DNA for the CDR3: TGTGCCAGCAGCCTCCGACAGAGGACATGGGAGACCCAGTACTTC. The V gene is TRBV7-2, the J gene TRBJ2-5, with a possible D match to TRBD1 (5 bases). V was clipped by 5 bases and J by 5 bases, with 18 bases between them. This CDR3 region has 15 residues. Germline V gene sequence: CDR1 SGHTA, CDR2 FQGNSA.

The chain employs TRBV7-3 and TRBJ2-1, with 13 bases lining up with TRBD2. CDR3 length: 18 residues. Trimming at V came to 3 bases and at J to 2 bases, leaving 7 bases not matched to a gene. CDR1 and CDR2 (germline): SGHTA, FQGTGA. The CDR3 region is CASSFQTSGGSPYNEQFF. For the CDR3, the DNA is TGTGCCAGCAGCTTCCAGACTAGCGGGGGGTCTCCCTACAATGAGCAGTTCTTC.

J is TRBJ2-7 and V is TRBV7-6; 10 nucleotides match TRBD2. Per the germline V gene, CDR1 is SGHVS and CDR2 is FNYEAQ. This CDR3 region has 14 residues. Trimming took 5 bases from V and 5 from J; bases not matched to a gene: 6. The CDR3, as DNA: TGTGCCAGCAGCAGAAGCGGGAGGGCCGACGAGCAGTACTTC. Amino acids: CASSRSGRADEQYF. The variable domain in full, completed from reference TRBV7-6 and TRBJ2-7, reads GAGVSQSPRYKVTKRGQDVALRCDPISGHVSLYWYRQALGQGPEFLTYFNYEAQQDKSGLPNDRFSAERPEGSISTLTIQRTEQRDSAMYRCASSRSGRADEQYFGPGTRLTVT.

V is TRBV4-2 and J is TRBJ2-2; D possibly corresponds to TRBD2 (6 bases). Per germline, CDR1 LGHNA and CDR2 YNFKEQ. The V and J ends lost 0 bases and 3 bases respectively, with 17 bases between them. The CDR3 extends over 18 amino acids. The CDR3 spells CASSQEERTGAYTGELFF. CDR3 nucleotide sequence: TGTGCCAGCAGCCAAGAGGAACGGACGGGAGCGTACACCGGGGAGCTGTTTTTT.

This chain connects TRBV21-1 to TRBJ2-3; no check of the table's D call, TRBD1, against the DNA was made. TRBV21-1 is classified as a pseudogene. This CDR3 spans 16 amino acids. The chain's CDR3 is CASSKVTGIRTDTQYF. The CDR3 region has the DNA TGTGCCAGCAGCAAAGTCACAGGGATCCGCACAGATACGCAGTATTTT.

The chain links TRBV7-9 to TRBJ1-4; maybe TRBD1 (6 bases). CDR3 length: 15 amino acids. CDR1 is SEHNR, CDR2 FQNEAQ, per germline (reference sequence). V gave up 5 bases and J gave up 8 bases, with 18 bases separating them. The CDR3 spells CASSRQGKSAEKLFF. The DNA for the CDR3 is TGTGCCAGCAGCCGGCAGGGGAAGAGTGCGGAAAAACTGTTTTTT.

The chain has TRBV9 and TRBJ1-2; a weak D match, TRBD1 (6 bases). V was pared by 2 bases and J by 8 bases, with 13 bases between. The CDR3 is made up of 13 amino acids. Germline loops: CDR1 SGDLS, CDR2 YYNGEE. The CDR3 nucleotides are TGTGCCAGCAGCGTCAGGGGCCGGGGAGGCTACACCTTC. It yields the protein CASSVRGRGGYTF. The full variable domain, its missing parts supplied by reference TRBV9 and TRBJ1-2, is DSGVTQTPKHLITATGQRVTLRCSPRSGDLSVYWYQQSLDQGLQFLIQYYNGEERAKGNILERFSAQQFPDLHSELNLSSLELGDSALYFCASSVRGRGGYTFGSGTRLTVV.

The chain has TRBV6-5 and TRBJ2-7, with D maybe TRBD2 (6 bases). V lost 0 bases and J lost 1, with 13 bases in between. CDR3 length equals 16 residues. The germline CDR1 and CDR2 sequences are MNHEY and SVGAGI. The CDR3 bases are TGTGCCAGCAGTTACTCGTCCGGGGGTGGGTCCTACGAGCAGTACTTC. This gives the protein CASSYSSGGGSYEQYF.

This clone was found once. The chain is built from TRBV15 and TRBJ1-3, with 9 positions matching TRBD1. This CDR3 has 16 amino acids. After removal of 7 bases from V and 2 bases from J, the junction contained 9 bases not matched to a gene. Germline V gives CDR1 LNHNV, CDR2 YYDKDF (reference sequence). The CDR3 nucleotides read TGTGCCACCACCAAGACAGGGGGTACAACTGGAAACACCATATATTTT. This sequence encodes CATTKTGGTTGNTIYF. Together with reference TRBV15 and TRBJ1-3, the CDR3 gives the full variable domain: DAMVIQNPRYQVTQFGKPVTLSCSQTLNHNVMYWYQQKSSQAPKLLFHYYDKDFNNEADTPDNFQSRRPNTSFCFLDIRSPGLGDTAMYLCATTKTGGTTGNTIYFGEGSWLTVV.

This chain joins TRBV19 and TRBJ2-7; D is perhaps TRBD1 (7 bases). In germline, CDR1 is LNHDA, CDR2 SQIVND (reference sequence). This CDR3 has 17 residues. Trimming stripped 3 bases from V and 0 bases from J, with 18 bases between. The DNA of the CDR3 is TGTGCCAGTAGTATGGGGTACAGGGGACTCGGCTCCTACGAGCAGTACTTC. It encodes CASSMGYRGLGSYEQYF.

J is TRBJ2-5 and V is TRBV4-2; 8 bases match TRBD2. This CDR3 contains 16 residues. V dropped 4 bases and J dropped 5; count of bases not matched to a gene: 12. CDR1 is LGHNA and CDR2 is YNFKEQ in the germline V gene. The CDR3 nucleotides read TGTGCCAGCAGCCCCGGGGGATCCGGGGGGGGCGAGACCCAGTACTTC. Its translation: CASSPGGSGGGETQYF.

The rearrangement uses TRBV5-5 and TRBJ2-7; 9 bases align to TRBD2. Germline loops: CDR1 SGHKS, CDR2 YYEKEE (reference sequence). Trimming removed 6 bases from V and 6 bases from J; junction bases left unmatched: 10. The CDR3 runs 14 residues. CDR3 coding DNA: TGTGCCAGCACCCGGGGCGGGGGGGTAGGCGAGCAGTACTTC. As protein: CASTRGGGVGEQYF.

This rearrangement joins TRBV7-8 to TRBJ2-7, with TRBD2 identical over 8 bases. Germline CDR1 reads SGHVS; CDR2 reads FQNEAQ. The V gene end was trimmed by 6 bases and the J gene end by 0 bases; junction bases not matched to a gene: 10. CDR3 length: 16 residues. CDR3 sequence (DNA): TGTGCCAGCAGTTTGCTAGCGGGCTGGAGCTCCTACGAGCAGTACTTC. This codes for CASSLLAGWSSYEQYF.

The CDR3 loop reads CATSARTFPYEQYF. DNA of the CDR3: TGTGCCACCAGTGCCCGGACATTCCCCTACGAGCAGTACTTC. The gene calls are TRBV24-1 and TRBJ2-7, with D possibly being TRBD1 (5 bases). The CDR3 runs 14 residues. V gave up 5 bases and J gave up 2 bases, with 12 bases separating them. Germline CDR1 is KGHDR and CDR2 is SFDVKD.

This clone showed up just once. The rearrangement joins TRBV7-9 to TRBJ1-2; D is unresolved. Germline loops: CDR1 SEHNR, CDR2 FQNEAQ (reference sequence). This CDR3 spans 13 amino acids. The V end lost 2 bases, the J end lost 10 bases, and 14 bases lay between the germline ends. CDR3 protein: CASSLMRMRDYTF. The CDR3 bases are TGTGCCAGCAGCTTAATGCGAATGCGTGACTACACCTTC.

V usage is TRBV7-3 and J usage is TRBJ2-3; D is perhaps TRBD2 (5 bases). This CDR3 comprises 14 residues. The germline gives CDR1 SGHTA, CDR2 FQGTGA. V was trimmed by 5 bases and J by 3 bases, leaving 12 bases between them. This chain's CDR3 is CASSRGEGTDTQYF. CDR3 coding DNA: TGTGCCAGCAGCCGTGGAGAGGGAACAGATACGCAGTATTTT.

The chain couples TRBV19 to TRBJ2-5, with D possibly TRBD1 on 6 matching bases. Trimming left V 4 bases short and J 4 bases short, with 16 bases between. The CDR3 loop spans 15 amino acids. Germline V gene sequence: CDR1 LNHDA, CDR2 SQIVND (reference sequence). The CDR3 DNA sequence: TGTGCCAGTAGTACCCAAGGGACAATTGGAGAGACCCAGTACTTC. Translated: CASSTQGTIGETQYF.

The chain combines TRBV7-3 with TRBJ2-2; 7 bases map to TRBD1. V lost 3 bases to trimming and J lost 10 bases; unmatched junction nucleotides: 14. CDR1 is SGHTA, CDR2 FQGTGA, per germline. CDR3 length: 16 amino acids. The CDR3 DNA reads TGTGCCAGCAGCTTGAGGGGGACAGTCGCGGCGGAGGAGCTGTTTTTT. As protein: CASSLRGTVAAEELFF.

The genes are TRBV28 and TRBJ2-5; the D gene is possibly TRBD1 (6 bases). CDR1 is MDHEN, CDR2 SYDVKM, per germline. V gave up 6 bases and J gave up 1 base, with 12 bases separating them. The CDR3 extends over 14 amino acids. The CDR3 protein is CASRKGTIQETQYF. CDR3 in DNA: TGTGCCAGCAGGAAAGGGACAATCCAAGAGACCCAGTACTTC.

This clone came up once. The V gene is TRBV30, the J gene TRBJ2-3, with 12 positions matching TRBD2. The CDR3 extends over 16 amino acids. V lost 6 bases and J lost 3; bases outside the gene matches: 10. Germline assignment: CDR1 GTSNPN and CDR2 SVGIG (reference sequence). CDR3 in amino acids: CACNGLAGGLTDTQYF. CDR3 nucleotide sequence: TGTGCCTGCAACGGGCTAGCGGGGGGGCTAACAGATACGCAGTATTTT.

The chain recombines TRBV18 with TRBJ2-1, with a possible D match to TRBD2 (5 bases). Per germline, CDR1 KGHSH and CDR2 LQKENI. V was cut by 6 bases and J by 2 bases, with 11 bases left in between. The CDR3 has 14 amino acids. CDR3 residues: CASSFDGTYNEQFF. CDR3 DNA: TGTGCCAGCTCGTTCGACGGGACCTACAATGAGCAGTTCTTC. Supplemented by reference TRBV18 and TRBJ2-1, the full variable domain reads NAGVMQNPRHLVRRRGQEARLRCSPMKGHSHVYWYRQLPEEGLKFMVYLQKENIIDESGMPKERFSAEFPKEGPSILRIQQVVRGDSAAYFCASSFDGTYNEQFFGPGTRLTVL.

In regard to this clone: The junction differs from germline at one of its ends, possibly a read error. V and J are TRBV20-1 and TRBJ2-7; TRBD2 agrees at 9 bases. The CDR3 covers 11 residues. Germline V lookup: CDR1 DFQATT, CDR2 SNEGSKA (reference sequence). In DNA, the CDR3 is TGCAGTGCTGACTTAGCGGGAGCGAGGAACTTC. Translating gives CSADLAGARNF.

The rearrangement links TRBV14 to TRBJ1-2; unclear D gene. Germline CDR1 reads SGHDN; CDR2 reads FVKESK. V was clipped by 4 bases and J by 2 bases, with 11 bases between them. This CDR3 comprises 14 residues. In DNA, the CDR3 is TGTGCCAGCAGCCGCGGACTGACGAACTATGGCTACACCTTC. This codes for CASSRGLTNYGYTF. The full variable domain, completed using reference TRBV14 and TRBJ1-2, is EAGVTQFPSHSVIEKGQTVTLRCDPISGHDNLYWYRRVMGKEIKFLLHFVKESKQDESGMPNNRFLAERTGGTYSTLKVQPAELEDSGVYFCASSRGLTNYGYTFGSGTRLTVV.

The CDR3 DNA reads TGTGCCAGCCAGCCGCAAGAGGATGAAAAACTGTTTTTT. This encodes CASQPQEDEKLFF. The chain combines TRBV18 with TRBJ1-4; no clear D. V was cut by 8 bases and J by 6 bases, with 13 bases left in between. Germline-derived CDR1 and CDR2 are KGHSH and LQKENI. The CDR3 extends over 13 amino acids.

The chain is built from TRBV19 and TRBJ1-2; 8 bases fit TRBD1. V gave up 4 bases and J gave up 4 bases; unmatched junction bases: 11. CDR3 length: 16 residues. Germline-derived CDR1 and CDR2 are LNHDA and SQIVND (reference sequence). The CDR3 sequence: CASSTSGQGAVYGYTF. The DNA of the CDR3 is TGTGCCAGTAGTACATCCGGCCAGGGGGCAGTCTATGGCTACACCTTC.

This chain uses TRBV4-2 with TRBJ2-3; TRBD1 matches at 9 bases. CDR3 length: 19 amino acids. Germline V gives CDR1 LGHNA, CDR2 YNFKEQ. Unmatched junction bases numbered 17, after V lost 1 base and J lost 6 bases. The CDR3: CASSQGVGDRAGARDTQYF. CDR3 DNA: TGTGCCAGCAGCCAAGGAGTTGGGGACAGGGCGGGGGCACGCGATACGCAGTATTTT.

J is TRBJ2-1 and V is TRBV24-1; D is possibly TRBD2 (6 bases). CDR1 KGHDR and CDR2 SFDVKD come from the germline V gene. This CDR3 contains 17 residues. Between the trimmed V and J ends, which lost 6 bases and 0 bases, there was a span of 17 bases. The chain's CDR3 is CATSPRLSRDSYNEQFF. CDR3 in DNA: TGTGCCACCAGTCCCCGTTTGTCGCGGGACTCCTACAATGAGCAGTTCTTC.